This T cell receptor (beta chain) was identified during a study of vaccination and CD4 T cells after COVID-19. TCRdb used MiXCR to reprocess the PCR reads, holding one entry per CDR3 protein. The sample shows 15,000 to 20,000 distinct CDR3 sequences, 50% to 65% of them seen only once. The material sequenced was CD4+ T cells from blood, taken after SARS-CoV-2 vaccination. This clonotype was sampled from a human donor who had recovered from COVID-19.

The CDR3 loop is CASSQGGSQETQYF. CDR3 in DNA: TGCGCCAGCAGCCAAGGGGGCAGCCAAGAGACCCAGTACTTC. The V call is TRBV4-1, the J call TRBJ2-5; the D gene is possibly TRBD1 (5 bases). The V gene's germline CDR1 is MGHRA and CDR2 YSYEKL. The CDR3 sequence is 14 residues long. The V end lost 1 base, the J end lost 1 base, and 7 bases lay between the germline ends.